This T cell receptor beta chain was sequenced in a study of T cells in Graves' hyperthyroidism and ophthalmopathy (dated by TCRdb to 2018 to 2020). Describing the broader study: A discovery cohort of fewer than 110 patients, about 43 with Graves' ophthalmopathy and over 55 with stable Graves' hyperthyroidism, was used to find distinguishing TCR V-J signatures. Whether ophthalmopathy could be predicted prospectively was tested in an independent validation cohort made up of approximately 19 hyperthyroidism patients plus 17 patients who later progressed to ophthalmopathy. The 100 or so discovery patients were randomly divided into training and test sets at a 7:3 ratio. In roughly six Graves' hyperthyroidism patients, the study also compared T-cell repertoires from thyroid tissue with T-cell repertoires from blood. After blood sampling, hyperthyroidism patients were treated with methimazole at a starting dose of 30 mg daily, and ophthalmopathy patients were treated with high-dose intravenous methylprednisolone. The paper reports TCR Vbeta CDR3 sequencing of 140 or so peripheral blood samples: under 45 ophthalmopathy, about 75 hyperthyroidism and around 17 progressor patients. The research as a whole found: Blood samples also contained most of the expanded thyroid clonotypes (frequency above 0.001), which suggests that blood repertoires may reflect thyroid immune responses. Sample size was not statistically predetermined, and investigators were not blinded to group allocation. In validation, the model predicted progression to ophthalmopathy with 65% to 71% sensitivity and approximately 78% specificity, a median of 6.5 months before onset. In cross-validation, a model built on a 13 V-J signature told ophthalmopathy apart from stable hyperthyroidism with 85% to 90% sensitivity and roughly 82% specificity, and in testing the same model reached 80%/75%.

TCR beta CDR3 regions were amplified from RNA transcripts. For the first round of RT-PCR on the TCR CDR3, the HTBI primer set was used together with the Qiagen OneStep RT-PCR kit. A second multiplex PCR round built the libraries, followed by size selection and purification. Libraries were sequenced paired-end with 100 bp reads on an Illumina HiSeq2000. The study's own analysis went as follows. SOAPnuke was used to process the raw data, removing reads that contained adapters or uncalled bases, had a mean Phred below 15, or lacked an exact match to the constant primer or identifier. High-quality paired reads were merged with COPE v1.2.5, and unique nucleotide sequences were defined as clonotypes. Clonotypes were aligned to IMGT TRBV, TRBD and TRBJ reference segments using MiTCR v1.1. The analysis was restricted to V-J combinations with a frequency above 0.0001, which together covered roughly 99% of the repertoires. The TCS score was defined as the ratio of F50 (clonal expansion) to E x V (chaos), calculated using BLOSUM62-based TCRdist between CDR3 peptides within each V-J. Welch's t-statistics and random forest reduced around 520 V-J features to 13, which were used in a naive Bayes classifier (R e1071). The Morisita-Horn index was used to measure how similar the thyroid and blood repertoires were. Starting from the raw public reads, TCRdb applied fastp trimming at Q25, assembled clones with MiXCR and retained in-frame beta chains. Every CDR3 protein is listed once, alongside the most common genes and DNA of its rows. None of the V and J calls come from the authors' own analysis; TCRdb made them. Within this sample are about 660,000 distinct CDR3 sequences, with roughly 45% of them counted one time only. The ten top clones hold roughly 6.5% of the sample.

CDR1 and CDR2, per the germline V gene, are ENHRY and SYGVKD. V is shortened by 6 bases, J by 2 bases, and the region joining them spans 13 bases. From the cysteine through the phenylalanine, the CDR3 covers 14 amino acids. Of all the DNA, just the CDR3 is kept, 42 bases in frame from base 1. About this clonotype itself: It has no known antigen specificity. This could be a read error, since a much larger clone is one nucleotide away.

The study excluded patients with uncontrolled infections, other autoimmune diseases, pregnancy or lactation. Diagnoses were based on clinical symptoms, serum thyroxine and TRAb, thyroid ultrasound and orbital computed tomography. Total RNA was extracted using Trizol reagent, and RNA quality was assessed on an Agilent 2100 Bioanalyzer. This chain joins TRBV10-3 to TRBJ1-1; 5 matching bases give a weak D call of TRBD1. The receptor's source is an adult man with Graves' disease, either hyperthyroidism or ophthalmopathy (not recorded which). What was sequenced was peripheral blood or thyroid tissue (not recorded which). In nucleotides, the sequence is TGTGCCATCAGGGGACGAGATTCAAACACTGAAGCTTTCTTT. Translated, this is CAIRGRDSNTEAFF.